The rows below give T cell receptor beta chains drawn from one sample of a study of OX40 agonist ivuxolimab in advanced cancers. Profiling relied on immunoSEQ multiplex PCR, and the TCRdb table lists in-frame clones only, not all of them. The sample has around 110,000 clones, around 95% seen once. Sequencing was performed on CD4+ or CD8+ T cells sorted from blood, taken in a trial of the OX40 agonist ivuxolimab. These receptors were taken from an adult with an advanced solid tumor such as melanoma, head and neck, liver or kidney cancer. CDR3s include the opening cysteine and the closing phenylalanine or tryptophan. The D gene is left open where the match is weak. Size tells how often a clone was seen (once, few, many) or the class of an expanded clone, and some rows leave it out.

j_call | clone_size | v_call | d_call | cdr3_aa | cdr3_nt
TRBJ1-1 | NA | TRBV30 | NA | CAWTPPYPRPNTEAFF | TGTGCCTGGACTCCGCCTTATCCGCGACCGAACACTGAAGCTTTCTTT
TRBJ1-1 | NA | TRBV5-1 | NA | CASSFGGNTEAFF | TGCGCCAGCAGCTTCGGAGGGAACACTGAAGCTTTCTTT
TRBJ2-7 | NA | TRBV7-9 | NA | CASSLDGSSYEQYF | TGTGCCAGCAGCTTAGATGGCAGCTCCTACGAGCAGTACTTC
TRBJ1-1 | NA | TRBV19 | NA | CASTQGLRHTEAFF | TGTGCCAGTACCCAGGGGCTTCGGCACACTGAAGCTTTCTTT
TRBJ2-7 | NA | TRBV28 | NA | CASSAPGGTHYEQYF | TGTGCCAGCAGTGCTCCGGGGGGCACCCACTACGAGCAGTACTTC
TRBJ2-1 | NA | TRBV5-4 | NA | CASSLVGYNEQFF | TGTGCCAGCAGCTTGGTGGGCTACAATGAGCAGTTCTTC
TRBJ1-2 | NA | TRBV30 | NA | CAGTDYGYTF | TGTGCCGGGACCGACTATGGCTACACCTTC
TRBJ2-5 | NA | TRBV19 | NA | CASSFGGETQYF | TGTGCCAGTAGTTTTGGCGGGGAGACCCAGTACTTC
TRBJ2-7 | NA | TRBV7-2 | TRBD2 | CASSFWRGDLNEQYF | TGTGCCAGCAGCTTTTGGCGGGGGGACCTCAACGAGCAGTACTTC
TRBJ2-2 | NA | TRBV5-1 | NA | CASSVTENTGELFF | TGCGCCAGCAGCGTAACAGAAAACACCGGGGAGCTGTTTTTT
TRBJ2-3 | NA | TRBV4-1 | NA | CASSQDGAGATDTQYF | TGCGCCAGCAGCCAAGATGGGGCAGGAGCTACAGATACGCAGTATTTT
TRBJ2-5 | NA | TRBV10-2 | NA | CASSEIFSGVKPPTQYF | TGCGCCAGCAGTGAGATTTTTAGCGGTGTCAAACCTCCGACCCAGTACTTC
TRBJ1-2 | NA | TRBV19 | NA | CASSIDRASAGYTF | TGTGCCAGTAGTATCGATCGGGCCTCGGCGGGCTACACCTTC
TRBJ2-1 | once | TRBV5-1 | NA | CASSLADDWAEQFF | TGCGCCAGCAGCTTGGCCGACGACTGGGCTGAGCAGTTCTTC
TRBJ2-3 | NA | TRBV5-1 | NA | CASMVGSAGPLLTDTQYF | TGCGCCAGCATGGTGGGGAGTGCAGGGCCGCTTCTCACAGATACGCAGTATTTT
TRBJ2-2 | NA | TRBV11-3 | NA | CASSPRGARELFF | TGTGCCAGCAGCCCCCGGGGAGCTAGGGAGCTGTTTTTT
TRBJ2-2 | NA | TRBV15 | NA | CATSRGGRANTGELFF | TGTGCCACCAGCAGGGGTGGCAGGGCCAACACCGGGGAGCTGTTTTTT
TRBJ1-6 | NA | TRBV4-2 | TRBD1 | CASSLLGQGRAPLHF | TGTGCCAGCAGCCTCCTAGGACAGGGTCGGGCACCCCTCCACTTT